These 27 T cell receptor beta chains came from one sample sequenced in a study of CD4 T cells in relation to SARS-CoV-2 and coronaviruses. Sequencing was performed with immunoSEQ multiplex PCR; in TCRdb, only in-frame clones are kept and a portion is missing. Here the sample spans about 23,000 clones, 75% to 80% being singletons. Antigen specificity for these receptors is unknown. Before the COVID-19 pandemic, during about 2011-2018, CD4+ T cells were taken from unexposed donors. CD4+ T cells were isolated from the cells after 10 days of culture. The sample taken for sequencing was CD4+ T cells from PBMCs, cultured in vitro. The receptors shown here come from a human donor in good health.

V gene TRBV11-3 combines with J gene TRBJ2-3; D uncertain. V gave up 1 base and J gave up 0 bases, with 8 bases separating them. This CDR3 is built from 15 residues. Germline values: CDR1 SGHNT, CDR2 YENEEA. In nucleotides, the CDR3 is TGTGCCAGCAGCTTAGTCGCAGGAAGCACAGATACGCAGTATTTT. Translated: CASSLVAGSTDTQYF.

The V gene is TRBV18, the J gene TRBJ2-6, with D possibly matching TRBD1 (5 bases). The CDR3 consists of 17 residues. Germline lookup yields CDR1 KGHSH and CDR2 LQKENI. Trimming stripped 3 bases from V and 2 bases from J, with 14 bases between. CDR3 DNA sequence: TGTGCCAGCTCACCGGGCACAGGTCTCCCTGGGGCCAACGTCCTGACTTTC. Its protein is CASSPGTGLPGANVLTF.

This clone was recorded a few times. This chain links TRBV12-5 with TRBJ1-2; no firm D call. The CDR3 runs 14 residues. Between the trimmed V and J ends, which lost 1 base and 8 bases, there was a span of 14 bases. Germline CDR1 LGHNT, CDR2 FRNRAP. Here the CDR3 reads CASGLAPLTRGYTF. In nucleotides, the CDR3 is TGTGCTAGTGGTTTGGCCCCCCTCACGAGAGGCTACACCTTC.

The CDR3, as DNA: TGTGCCAGCTCCCGGGAACAGGGGATCTACAATGAGCAGTTCTTC. The encoded protein is CASSREQGIYNEQFF. V gene TRBV18 combines with J gene TRBJ2-1, with TRBD1 matching over 7 bases. Germline assignment: CDR1 KGHSH and CDR2 LQKENI. This CDR3 contains 15 residues. The V gene end was trimmed by 6 bases and the J gene end by 3 bases; junction bases not matched to a gene: 8.

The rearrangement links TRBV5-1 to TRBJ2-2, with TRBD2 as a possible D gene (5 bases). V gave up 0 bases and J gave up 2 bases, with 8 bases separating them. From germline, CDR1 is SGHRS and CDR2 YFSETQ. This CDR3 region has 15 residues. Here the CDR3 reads CASSLARENTGELFF. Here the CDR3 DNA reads TGCGCCAGCAGCTTGGCTCGGGAAAACACCGGGGAGCTGTTTTTT.

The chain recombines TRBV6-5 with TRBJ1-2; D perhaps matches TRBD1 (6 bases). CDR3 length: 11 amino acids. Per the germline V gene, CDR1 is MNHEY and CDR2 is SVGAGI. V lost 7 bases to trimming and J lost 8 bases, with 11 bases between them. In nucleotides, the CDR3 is TGTGCCAGCACAGGGGTTGAGGGCTACACCTTC. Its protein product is CASTGVEGYTF.

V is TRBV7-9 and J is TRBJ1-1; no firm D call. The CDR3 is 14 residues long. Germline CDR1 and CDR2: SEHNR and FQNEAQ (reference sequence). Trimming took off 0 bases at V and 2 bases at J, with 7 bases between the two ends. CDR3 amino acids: CASSLAGSNTEAFF. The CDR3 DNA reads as TGTGCCAGCAGCTTAGCTGGCTCAAACACTGAAGCTTTCTTT.

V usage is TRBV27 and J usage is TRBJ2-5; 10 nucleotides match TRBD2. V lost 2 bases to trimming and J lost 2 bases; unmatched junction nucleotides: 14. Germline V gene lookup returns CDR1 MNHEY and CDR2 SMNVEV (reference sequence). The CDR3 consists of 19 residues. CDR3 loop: CASSLHDRVLTSGQETQYF. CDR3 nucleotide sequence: TGTGCCAGCAGTTTACACGACAGGGTCCTGACTAGCGGGCAAGAGACCCAGTACTTC.

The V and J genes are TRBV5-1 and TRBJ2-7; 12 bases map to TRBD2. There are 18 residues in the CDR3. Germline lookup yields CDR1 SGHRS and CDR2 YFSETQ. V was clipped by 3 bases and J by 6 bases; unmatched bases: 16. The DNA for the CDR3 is TGCGCCAGCAGCTCGACGACTAGCGGGAGACTTGGGGCTCGCGAGCAGTACTTC. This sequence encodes CASSSTTSGRLGAREQYF.

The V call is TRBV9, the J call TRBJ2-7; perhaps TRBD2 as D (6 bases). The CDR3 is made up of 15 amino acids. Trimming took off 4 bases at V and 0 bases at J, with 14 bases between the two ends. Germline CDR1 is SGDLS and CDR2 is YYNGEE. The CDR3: CASSQSGGLSYEQYF. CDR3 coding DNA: TGTGCCAGCAGCCAGTCTGGAGGGCTCTCCTACGAGCAGTACTTC.

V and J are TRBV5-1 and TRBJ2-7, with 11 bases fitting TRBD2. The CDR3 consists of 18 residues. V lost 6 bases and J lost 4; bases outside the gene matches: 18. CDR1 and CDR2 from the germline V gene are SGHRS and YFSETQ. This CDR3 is CASTTTPRIAGGPYEQYF. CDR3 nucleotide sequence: TGCGCCAGCACAACCACGCCCCGAATAGCGGGAGGGCCGTACGAGCAGTACTTC.

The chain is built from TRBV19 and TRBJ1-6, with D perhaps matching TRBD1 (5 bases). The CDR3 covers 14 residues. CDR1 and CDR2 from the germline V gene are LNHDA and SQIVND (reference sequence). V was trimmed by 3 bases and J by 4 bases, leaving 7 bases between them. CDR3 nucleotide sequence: TGTGCCAGTAGTATTCGGGGGTATAATTCACCCCTCCACTTT. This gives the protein CASSIRGYNSPLHF.

CDR3 amino acids: CASSLSGETQYF. As DNA, the CDR3 is TGCGCCAGCAGCTTGTCGGGGGAGACCCAGTACTTC. The chain has TRBV5-1 and TRBJ2-5; D is perhaps TRBD2 (5 bases). Trimming took 1 base from V and 5 from J, leaving 6 bases between them. This CDR3 region has 12 residues. Germline loops: CDR1 SGHRS, CDR2 YFSETQ.

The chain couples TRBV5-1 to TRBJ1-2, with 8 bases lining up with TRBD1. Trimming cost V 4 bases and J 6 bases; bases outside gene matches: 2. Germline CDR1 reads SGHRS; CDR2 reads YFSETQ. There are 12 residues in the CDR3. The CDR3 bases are TGCGCCAGCAGCGTGGACAGGGATGGCTACACCTTC. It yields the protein CASSVDRDGYTF.

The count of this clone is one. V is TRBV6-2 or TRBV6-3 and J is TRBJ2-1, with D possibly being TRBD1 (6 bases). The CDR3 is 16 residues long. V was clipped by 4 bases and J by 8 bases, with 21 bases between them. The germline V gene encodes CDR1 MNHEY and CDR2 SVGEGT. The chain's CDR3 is CASSWSIQGSADEQFF. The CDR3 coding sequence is TGTGCCAGCAGTTGGTCCATCCAGGGGAGTGCTGATGAGCAGTTCTTC.

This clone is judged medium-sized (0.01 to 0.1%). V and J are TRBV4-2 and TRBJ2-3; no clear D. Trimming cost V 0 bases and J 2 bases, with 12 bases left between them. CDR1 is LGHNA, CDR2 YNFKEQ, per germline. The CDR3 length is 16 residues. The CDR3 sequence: CASSQDYGEPTDTQYF. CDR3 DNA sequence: TGTGCCAGCAGCCAAGATTATGGGGAACCCACAGATACGCAGTATTTT.

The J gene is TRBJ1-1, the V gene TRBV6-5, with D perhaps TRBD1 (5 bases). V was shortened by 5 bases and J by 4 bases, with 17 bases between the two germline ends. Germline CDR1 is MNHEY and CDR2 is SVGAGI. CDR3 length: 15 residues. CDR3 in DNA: TGTGCCAGCAGTCTGCAGGCAGGGAGTGGCACTGAAGCTTTCTTT. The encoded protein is CASSLQAGSGTEAFF.

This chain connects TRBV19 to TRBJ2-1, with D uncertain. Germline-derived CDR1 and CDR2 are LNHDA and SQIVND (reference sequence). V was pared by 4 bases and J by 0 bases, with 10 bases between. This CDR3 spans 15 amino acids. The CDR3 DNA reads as TGTGCCAGTAGTAGTCCACCGAGCTCCTACAATGAGCAGTTCTTC. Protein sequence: CASSSPPSSYNEQFF.

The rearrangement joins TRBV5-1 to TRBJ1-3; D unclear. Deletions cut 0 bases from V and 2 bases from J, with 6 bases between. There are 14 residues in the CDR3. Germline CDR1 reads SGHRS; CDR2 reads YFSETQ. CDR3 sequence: CASSLGNPGNTIYF. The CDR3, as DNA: TGCGCCAGCAGCTTGGGGAATCCTGGAAACACCATATATTTT.

CDR3 amino acids: CATSVWQGTEDTQYF. The DNA for the CDR3 is TGTGCCACCAGTGTGTGGCAGGGTACGGAGGATACGCAGTATTTT. The chain is built from TRBV24-1 and TRBJ2-3, with a weak D call TRBD1 (5 bases). V dropped 5 bases and J dropped 6 bases, with 17 bases sitting between them. Germline V gene sequence: CDR1 KGHDR, CDR2 SFDVKD. The CDR3 loop spans 15 amino acids.

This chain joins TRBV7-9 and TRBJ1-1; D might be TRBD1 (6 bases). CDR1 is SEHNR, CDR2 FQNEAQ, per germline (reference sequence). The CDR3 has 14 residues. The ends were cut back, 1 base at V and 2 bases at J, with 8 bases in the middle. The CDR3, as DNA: TGTGCCAGCAGCTTAGGGACAGCAAACACTGAAGCTTTCTTT. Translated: CASSLGTANTEAFF.

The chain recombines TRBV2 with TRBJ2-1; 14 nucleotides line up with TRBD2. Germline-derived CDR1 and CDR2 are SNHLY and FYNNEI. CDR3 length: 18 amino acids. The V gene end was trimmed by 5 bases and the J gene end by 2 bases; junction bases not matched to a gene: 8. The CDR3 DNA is TGTGCCAGCAGTCGGACAGGGACTAGCGGGAGCACCTACAATGAGCAGTTCTTC. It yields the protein CASSRTGTSGSTYNEQFF. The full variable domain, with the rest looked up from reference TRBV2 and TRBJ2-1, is EPEVTQTPSHQVTQMGQEVILRCVPISNHLYFYWYRQILGQKVEFLVSFYNNEISEKSEIFDDQFSVERPDGSNFTLKIRSTKLEDSAMYFCASSRTGTSGSTYNEQFFGPGTRLTVL.

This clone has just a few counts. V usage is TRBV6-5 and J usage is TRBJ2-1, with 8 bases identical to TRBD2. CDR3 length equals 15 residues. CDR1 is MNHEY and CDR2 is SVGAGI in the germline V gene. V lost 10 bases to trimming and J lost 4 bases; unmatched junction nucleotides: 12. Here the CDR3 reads CATQAPSGGYNEQFF. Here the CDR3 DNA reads TGTGCCACCCAGGCCCCGAGCGGGGGTTACAATGAGCAGTTCTTC.

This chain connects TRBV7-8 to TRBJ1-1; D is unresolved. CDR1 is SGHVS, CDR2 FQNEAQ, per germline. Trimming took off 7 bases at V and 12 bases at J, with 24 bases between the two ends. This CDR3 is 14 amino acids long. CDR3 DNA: TGTGCCAGCACAACTTCCCAGACATCGGGTCAGACTTTCTTT. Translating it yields CASTTSQTSGQTFF.

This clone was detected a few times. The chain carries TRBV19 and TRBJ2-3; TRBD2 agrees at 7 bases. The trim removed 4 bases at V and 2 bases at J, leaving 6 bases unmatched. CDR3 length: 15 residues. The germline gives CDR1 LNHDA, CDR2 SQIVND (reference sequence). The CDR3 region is CASSRPAGYTDTQYF. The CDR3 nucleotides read TGTGCCAGTAGTAGGCCAGCGGGATACACAGATACGCAGTATTTT.

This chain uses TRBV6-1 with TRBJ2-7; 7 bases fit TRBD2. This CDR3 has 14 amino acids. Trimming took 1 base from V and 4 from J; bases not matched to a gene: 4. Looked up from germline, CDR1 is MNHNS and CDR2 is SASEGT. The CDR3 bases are TGTGCCAGCAGTGAAGGCCCTAGCGGTTACGAGCAGTACTTC. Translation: CASSEGPSGYEQYF.

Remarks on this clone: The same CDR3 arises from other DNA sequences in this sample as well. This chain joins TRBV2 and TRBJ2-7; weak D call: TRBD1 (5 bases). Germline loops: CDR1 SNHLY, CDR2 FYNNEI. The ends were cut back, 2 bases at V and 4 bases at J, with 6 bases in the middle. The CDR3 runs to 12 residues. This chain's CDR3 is CASSEQGYEQYF. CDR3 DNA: TGTGCCAGCAGTGAACAGGGTTACGAGCAGTACTTC. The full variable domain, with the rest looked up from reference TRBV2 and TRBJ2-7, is EPEVTQTPSHQVTQMGQEVILRCVPISNHLYFYWYRQILGQKVEFLVSFYNNEISEKSEIFDDQFSVERPDGSNFTLKIRSTKLEDSAMYFCASSEQGYEQYFGPGTRLTVT.